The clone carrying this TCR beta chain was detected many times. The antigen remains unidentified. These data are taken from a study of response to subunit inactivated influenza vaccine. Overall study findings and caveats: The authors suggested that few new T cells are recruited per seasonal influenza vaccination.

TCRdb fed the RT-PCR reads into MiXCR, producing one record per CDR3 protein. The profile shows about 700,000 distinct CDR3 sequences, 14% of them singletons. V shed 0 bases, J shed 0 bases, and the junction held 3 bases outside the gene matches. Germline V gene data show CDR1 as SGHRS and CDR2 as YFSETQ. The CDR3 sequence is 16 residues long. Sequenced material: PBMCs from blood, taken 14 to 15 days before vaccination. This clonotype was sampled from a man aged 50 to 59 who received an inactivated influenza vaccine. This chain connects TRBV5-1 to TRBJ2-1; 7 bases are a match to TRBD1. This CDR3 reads CASSLGGGASYNEQFF. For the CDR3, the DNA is TGCGCCAGCAGCTTGGGAGGGGGCGCCTCCTACAATGAGCAGTTCTTC. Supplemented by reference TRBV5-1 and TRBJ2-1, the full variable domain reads KAGVTQTPRYLIKTRGQQVTLSCSPISGHRSVSWYQQTPGQGLQFLFEYFSETQRNKGNFPGRFSGRQFSNSRSEMNVSTLELGDSALYLCASSLGGGASYNEQFFGPGTRLTVL.